This T cell receptor (beta chain) is from a study of vaccination and CD4 T cells after COVID-19. Background on the study: The cells in question were stimulated using overlapping spike peptides derived from SARS-CoV-2, HCoV-NL63, HCoV-OC43 and HCoV-229E.

Oncomine TCR Beta short-read sequencing was applied to DNA from cultured CD4+ T cells. TCRdb independently ran MiXCR on the PCR reads; one entry per CDR3 protein. The repertoire holds approximately 23,000 distinct CDR3 sequences, with about 33% as singletons. As for treatment: approximately nine-day PBMC culture with coronavirus spike peptide pools or control peptides (ViraFEST assay). Remarks on this clonotype: Its antigen is currently unknown.

This receptor was obtained from a human donor with COVID-19. The sample comprised cultured CD4+ T cells from blood.

DNA for the CDR3: TGTGCCAGTAGTATGGCGGAGCGGGGTTTTGGGACAGATACGCAGTATTTT. As protein: CASSMAERGFGTDTQYF. The chain employs TRBV19 and TRBJ2-3, with 7 bases that match TRBD2. The germline V gene has CDR1 LNHDA and CDR2 SQIVND (reference sequence). The CDR3 loop spans 17 amino acids. Unmatched junction bases numbered 12, after V lost 3 bases and J lost 3 bases. The full variable domain, its missing parts supplied by reference TRBV19 and TRBJ2-3, is DGGITQSPKYLFRKEGQNVTLSCEQNLNHDAMYWYRQDPGQGLRLIYYSQIVNDFQKGDIAEGYSVSREKKESFPLTVTSAQKNPTAFYLCASSMAERGFGTDTQYFGPGTRLTVL.